Listed below are T cell receptor beta chains from one sample, sequenced in a study of CD8 T cells in ankylosing spondylitis. TCRdb independently ran MiXCR on the 5' RACE reads; one entry per CDR3 protein. The sample lists about 100,000 distinct CDR3 sequences, about 8.6% occurring once. What was sequenced was blood, either unsorted or a sorted T cell fraction (not recorded which). The receptor source for this set is a male donor with ankylosing spondylitis or in good health (not recorded which). Each CDR3 is given with its conserved first and last residue. D genes are given only for firm matches. For some rows the clone size is stated as once, few or many, or as a class when expanded; others skip it.

v_gene	abundance	j_gene	d_gene	CDR3nt	CDR3aa
TRBV7-2	few	TRBJ1-2	.	TGTGCCAGCAGCTTATTTAAGACAGCCTATGGCTACACCTTC	CASSLFKTAYGYTF
TRBV29-1	.	TRBJ2-7	TRBD2	TGCAGCGTTGAAATCTTTAGCGGGAGCTCCTACGAGCAGTACTTC	CSVEIFSGSSYEQYF
TRBV5-1	many	TRBJ2-2	.	TGCGCCAGCAGCTTGTCAAGGGGTCTAGCCGGGGAGCTGTTTTTT	CASSLSRGLAGELFF
TRBV7-9	.	TRBJ1-2	.	TGTGCCAGCAGCTTAGCGCATCCAAACTATGGCTACACCTTC	CASSLAHPNYGYTF
TRBV12-3/TRBV12-4	many	TRBJ1-3	TRBD1	TGTGCCAGCAGTCTCGACAGGGGGCAATCTGGAAACACCATATATTTT	CASSLDRGQSGNTIYF
TRBV6-1	many	TRBJ2-4	TRBD2	TGTGCCAGCAGGGGAGCGGGAGGACAAAACATTCAGTACTTC	CASRGAGGQNIQYF
TRBV7-2	many	TRBJ2-7	.	TGTGCCAGCAGCTTGGAGACAACGAGGCCATACGAGCAGTACTTC	CASSLETTRPYEQYF
TRBV20-1	many	TRBJ2-4	.	TGCAGTGCTTCCAGCGGAAACCTAGCCAAAAACATTCAGTACTTC	CSASSGNLAKNIQYF
TRBV20-1	many	TRBJ2-5	.	TGCAGTGCTATACAACAGGAATACGAGACCCAGTACTTC	CSAIQQEYETQYF
TRBV12-5	few	TRBJ2-2	.	TGTGCTAGTGGTTTGATGAGTGGGGGGAACACCGGGGAGCTGTTTTTT	CASGLMSGGNTGELFF
TRBV27	few	TRBJ1-5	.	TGTGCCAGCAGTTTACACAGTATTAGCAATCAGCCCCAGCATTTT	CASSLHSISNQPQHF
TRBV10-3	many	TRBJ1-5	TRBD1	TGTGCCATCAGTGAGAAGGGACAGGGGGATCAGCCCCAGCATTTT	CAISEKGQGDQPQHF
TRBV7-9	once	TRBJ2-1	TRBD1	TGTGCGAGCAGCTTCGTGGACAGGAGCTACAATGAGCATTTCTTC	CASSFVDRSYNEHFF
TRBV7-2	few	TRBJ2-1	TRBD1	TGTGCCAGCAGCTTAGTAGGACAGGGGGGTGATGAGCAGTTCTTC	CASSLVGQGGDEQFF
TRBV10-3	many	TRBJ2-2	TRBD2	TGTGCCATCAGTGAGTTTCCCCCTAGCGGGGGATCCAACACCGGGGAGCTGTTTTTT	CAISEFPPSGGSNTGELFF
TRBV4-1	.	TRBJ1-1	.	TGCGCCAGCAGCCAACCCAGGGAGGTAGCTTTCTTT	CASSQPREVAFF
TRBV5-1	many	TRBJ2-1	.	TGCGCCAGCAGCTTGGGGTACAGGATCTACAATGAGCAGTTCTTC	CASSLGYRIYNEQFF
TRBV7-8	.	TRBJ2-1	.	TGTGCCAGCAGCCCCCCTGCGGGGCACTCCTACAATGAGCAGTTCTTC	CASSPPAGHSYNEQFF